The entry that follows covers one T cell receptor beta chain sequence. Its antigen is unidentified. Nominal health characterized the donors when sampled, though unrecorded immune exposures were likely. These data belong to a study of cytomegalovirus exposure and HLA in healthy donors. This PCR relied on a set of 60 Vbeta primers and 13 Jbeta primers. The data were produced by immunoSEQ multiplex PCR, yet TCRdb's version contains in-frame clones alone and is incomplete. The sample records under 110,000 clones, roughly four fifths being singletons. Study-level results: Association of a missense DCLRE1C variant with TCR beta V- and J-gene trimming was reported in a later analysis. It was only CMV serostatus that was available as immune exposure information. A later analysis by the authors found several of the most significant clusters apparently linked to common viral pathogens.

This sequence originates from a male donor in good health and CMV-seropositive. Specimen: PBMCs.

The CDR3 DNA is TGTGCCAGTAGTGACAGACAAACCTACGAGCAGTACTTC. It is translated as CASSDRQTYEQYF. This chain uses TRBV19 with TRBJ2-7; D is possibly TRBD1 (5 bases). This CDR3 spans 13 amino acids. Germline-derived CDR1 and CDR2 are LNHDA and SQIVND (reference sequence). Trimming stripped 5 bases from V and 2 bases from J, with 10 bases between.